The clone carrying this T cell receptor (beta chain) was seen a handful of times. Its antigen is unidentified. TCRdb fed the 5' RACE reads into MiXCR, producing one record per CDR3 protein. The sample contains fewer than 60,000 distinct CDR3 sequences, about a quarter of which appear only once. CDR1 is MNHEY, CDR2 SVGAGI, per germline. CDR3 length: 13 amino acids. Trimming removed 3 bases at V and 0 bases at J, with 5 bases between. This entry belongs to a study of T-cell memory formation after mild COVID-19. The study, taken as a whole, reports: CD4+ clones that contracted lay mainly in CM and EM; CD8+ ones lay in EMRA. The finding that pre-infection memory included some responding clones suggested that cross-reactive memory joined.

The chain has TRBV6-5 and TRBJ1-2; D gene ambiguous. The TCR comes from a man aged 18 to 29 who had mild COVID-19 (a few samples of this study predate the infection). Cell type and time point are not known. Sequencing was performed on PBMCs or a T cell subset sorted from them (not recorded which). The CDR3 region is CASSYGTNYGYTF. CDR3 DNA: TGTGCCAGCAGTTATGGTACTAACTATGGCTACACCTTC.